The sequence of this T cell receptor (beta chain) was determined in a study of shared clonotypes between healthy human individuals. Looking at the study overall: Each donor's CD8 memory used one plate, CD8 naive two, each CD4 subset three.

A note on this clone: The antigen is not known.

The study's findings and limits: Some clonotypes were shared by all four sorted-subset donors, while others were not shared. The non-shared ones had lower generation probabilities than the shared ones. The genetic and exposure-history diversity represented was limited by few donors.

V dropped 8 bases and J dropped 2 bases, with 17 bases sitting between them. This CDR3 is 15 amino acids long. Germline values: CDR1 SNHLY, CDR2 FYNNEI. Libraries were prepared by immunoSEQ multiplex PCR; TCRdb keeps only in-frame clonotypes and omits some of them. The repertoire holds millions of clones, with just over 90% as singletons. The origin of this receptor is a man between 18 and 29 years old in good health. This chain links TRBV2 with TRBJ2-3; D uncertain. The specimen was naive CD4+ T cells sorted from blood. Subset denoted: CD45RA+ positively selected. The CDR3 is CASSSGGLLTDTQYF. In DNA form, the CDR3 reads TGTGCCAGCTCCTCCGGCGGATTACTCACAGATACGCAGTATTTT.